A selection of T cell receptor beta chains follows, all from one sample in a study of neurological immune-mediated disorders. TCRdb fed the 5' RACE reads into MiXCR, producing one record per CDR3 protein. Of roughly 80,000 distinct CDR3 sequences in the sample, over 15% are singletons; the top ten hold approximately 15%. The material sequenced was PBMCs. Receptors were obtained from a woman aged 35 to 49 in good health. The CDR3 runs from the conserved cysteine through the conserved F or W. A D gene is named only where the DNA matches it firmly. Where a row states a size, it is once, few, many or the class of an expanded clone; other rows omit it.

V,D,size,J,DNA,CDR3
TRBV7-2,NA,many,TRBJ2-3,TGTGCCAGCAGCTCGGGGGCGTCTAGCACAGATACGCAGTATTTT,CASSSGASSTDTQYF
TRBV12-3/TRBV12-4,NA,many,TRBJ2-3,TGTGCCAGTACCTGGAGGGATACGCAGTATTTT,CASTWRDTQYF
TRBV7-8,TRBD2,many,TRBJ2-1,TGTGCCAGCACCCTCCGGGAGGGCCCGTCAGGGAATGAGCAGTTCTTC,CASTLREGPSGNEQFF
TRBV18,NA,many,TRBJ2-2,TGTGCCAGCTCACCATTAAGGGCACTGAACACCGGGGAGCTGTTTTTT,CASSPLRALNTGELFF
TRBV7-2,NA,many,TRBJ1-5,TGTGCCAGCAGCTTAAGGGCCAATCAGCCCCAGCATTTT,CASSLRANQPQHF
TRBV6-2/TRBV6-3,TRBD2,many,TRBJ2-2,TGTGCCAGCAGCCGCACCGCGGGGGGACCCGGGGAGCTGTTTTTT,CASSRTAGGPGELFF
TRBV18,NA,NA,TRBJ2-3,TGTGCCAGCTCACTACGCACAGATACGCAGTATTTT,CASSLRTDTQYF
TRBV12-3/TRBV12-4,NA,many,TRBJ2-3,TGTGCCAGCAGTTCCTTACACTCCACAGATACGCAGTATTTT,CASSSLHSTDTQYF
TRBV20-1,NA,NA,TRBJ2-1,TGCAGTGCTAGAGATCAGGGCGGGATGAGCTCCTACAATGAGCAGTTCTTC,CSARDQGGMSSYNEQFF
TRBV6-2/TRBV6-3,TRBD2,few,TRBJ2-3,TGTGCCAGCAGTTCGATAGCGGGGGCCTACACAGATACGCAGTATTTT,CASSSIAGAYTDTQYF
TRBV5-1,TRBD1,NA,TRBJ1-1,TGCGCCAGCTGGACAGGGTTGAGCGAGAACACTGAAGCTTTCTTT,CASWTGLSENTEAFF
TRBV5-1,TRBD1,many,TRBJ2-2,TGCGCCAGCAGCTGGGGGACAGACACCACCGGGGAGCTGTTTTTT,CASSWGTDTTGELFF
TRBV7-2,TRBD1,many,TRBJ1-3,TGTGCCAGCAGCGGACAGGGTCGCCCTGGAAACACCATATATTTT,CASSGQGRPGNTIYF
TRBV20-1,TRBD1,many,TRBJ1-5,TGCAGTGCTGCACTACCAAACAGGGGTGGTCAGCCCCAGCATTTT,CSAALPNRGGQPQHF
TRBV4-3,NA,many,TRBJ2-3,TGCGCCAGCAGCTATACGGGAGGCACAGATACGCAGTATTTT,CASSYTGGTDTQYF
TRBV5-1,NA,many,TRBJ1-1,TGCGCCAGCAGCTTGGACAGGATGAACACTGAAGCTTTCTTT,CASSLDRMNTEAFF
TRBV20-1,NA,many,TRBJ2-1,TGCAGTGCATTACACGGACAGATTATGTTCTTC,CSALHGQIMFF
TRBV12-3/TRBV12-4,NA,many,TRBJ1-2,TGTGCCAGCAGCGCATACCGGGGGCTGGGCTACACCTTC,CASSAYRGLGYTF
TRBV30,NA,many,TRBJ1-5,TGTGCCTGGTCTGTGTGGGGGCAACAGCCCCAGCATTTT,CAWSVWGQQPQHF
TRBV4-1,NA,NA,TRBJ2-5,TGCGCCAGCAGCCAAGATTTGAGATTTCAGTACCAAAAGACCCAGTACTTC,CASSQDLRFQYQKTQYF